This T cell receptor (beta chain) was captured by sequencing in a study of T cells in tuberculosis. About the study: IGRA-negative adolescents, IGRA-positive adolescents with latent tuberculosis and adults with active tuberculosis formed this South African cohort. Study results and limitations: Active tuberculosis alpha repertoires lay closer to GMM-specific TCRs than controls'. The TCR-beta difference was not significant; alpha differences partly reflected length.

In the case of this clone: Its antigen is not identified.

Some clones are missing from TCRdb's copy, which holds only in-frame ones; the method was immunoSEQ multiplex PCR. The sample contains tens of thousands of clones, 94% of which appear only once. Material for sequencing was PBMCs. The clonotype comes from a donor between 5 and 29 years old with latent tuberculosis or without tuberculosis infection.

The CDR3 reads CASSPWLYGYTF. The CDR3 nucleotides read TGTGCCAGCAGCCCCTGGCTCTATGGCTACACCTTC. The genes are TRBV13 and TRBJ1-2; D gene ambiguous. V shed 5 bases and J shed 4 bases, with 8 bases lying between them. The CDR3 totals 12 residues. CDR1 is PRHDT and CDR2 is FYEKMQ in the germline V gene (reference sequence).